The 12 T cell receptor beta chains below were found in one sample sequenced in a study of T-cell reconstitution after alpha-beta-depleted transplantation in children (dated by TCRdb to the mid-2010s). The library was produced with PCR. Sequencing instrument: Illumina HiSeq 2500. TCR library preparation used molecular barcoding, with unique molecular identifiers applied to normalize quantification of the TCRbeta repertoire. TCRdb handled the public reads itself, with Q25 trimming in fastp and clone calling in MiXCR, and kept productive beta chains. When rows share a CDR3 protein, they turn into one entry using the most common DNA and genes. This sample lists some 400,000 distinct CDR3 sequences; around 20% were detected once. Around 4% of the sample is taken by the ten largest. The source was PBMCs from the stem cell graft donor, collected from the stem cell graft. The receptor set was obtained from a human donor who donated a stem cell graft to a child with acute myeloid leukemia.

This clonotype was seen only once. This chain uses TRBV19 with TRBJ1-1; D gene uncertain. The CDR3 runs to 13 residues. CDR1 LNHDA and CDR2 SQIVND come from the germline V gene (reference sequence). V shed 3 bases and J shed 4 bases, with 9 bases lying between them. CDR3 in amino acids: CASSIRGSTEAFF. The CDR3 nucleotides read TGTGCCAGTAGTATCCGGGGTAGCACTGAAGCTTTCTTT.

In this sample, this clonotype turned up a few times. The V call is TRBV5-1, the J call TRBJ2-1, with TRBD2 matching 7 bases. The V gene's germline CDR1 is SGHRS and CDR2 YFSETQ. The CDR3 has 14 amino acids. The V gene end was trimmed by 2 bases and the J gene end by 6 bases; junction bases not matched to a gene: 5. The CDR3 is CASSFGGSRNEQFF. The CDR3 nucleotides are TGCGCCAGCAGCTTCGGCGGGAGTCGCAATGAGCAGTTCTTC. The whole variable domain, remainder taken from reference TRBV5-1 and TRBJ2-1, is KAGVTQTPRYLIKTRGQQVTLSCSPISGHRSVSWYQQTPGQGLQFLFEYFSETQRNKGNFPGRFSGRQFSNSRSEMNVSTLELGDSALYLCASSFGGSRNEQFFGPGTRLTVL.

This clonotype appeared a few times. The V gene is TRBV27, the J gene TRBJ2-7; the D gene is possibly TRBD1 (6 bases). Germline assignment: CDR1 MNHEY and CDR2 SMNVEV (reference sequence). Trimming took off 6 bases at V and 4 bases at J, with 13 bases between the two ends. This CDR3 is 13 amino acids long. The chain's CDR3 is CASSPGTNYEQYF. Written as DNA, the CDR3 is TGTGCCAGCAGCCCCGGGACAAATTACGAGCAGTACTTC.

This clonotype was counted a few times. This chain joins TRBV9 and TRBJ2-7; D is perhaps TRBD1 or TRBD2 (5 bases each). Germline CDR1 and CDR2: SGDLS and YYNGEE. V shed 0 bases and J shed 3 bases, with 10 bases lying between them. The length of the CDR3 is 14 residues. The CDR3 DNA follows: TGTGCCAGCAGCGTAGACTCAGGGAGCTACGAGCAGTACTTC. Its protein product is CASSVDSGSYEQYF. Variable domain in full (rest from reference TRBV9 and TRBJ2-7): DSGVTQTPKHLITATGQRVTLRCSPRSGDLSVYWYQQSLDQGLQFLIQYYNGEERAKGNILERFSAQQFPDLHSELNLSSLELGDSALYFCASSVDSGSYEQYFGPGTRLTVT.

This clonotype has ten or more counts. The chain has TRBV6-5 and TRBJ1-1; TRBD1 aligns across 7 bases. With V trimmed by 6 bases and J by 1 base, 8 bases remained unmatched. Germline CDR1 MNHEY, CDR2 SVGAGI. CDR3 length: 15 amino acids. CDR3: CASSPGTESNTEAFF. For the CDR3, the DNA is TGTGCCAGCAGCCCGGGGACAGAATCGAACACTGAAGCTTTCTTT.

The chain links TRBV3-1 to TRBJ2-6; D call uncertain. The CDR3 contains 16 residues. V gave up 2 bases and J gave up 3 bases, with 11 bases separating them. Germline assignment: CDR1 LGHDT and CDR2 YNNKEL (reference sequence). Written as DNA, the CDR3 is TGTGCCAGCAGCCAATTCCTCCTCGTTGGGGCCAACGTCCTGACTTTC. This gives the protein CASSQFLLVGANVLTF. The full variable domain, in which reference TRBV3-1 and TRBJ2-6 provide the parts outside the CDR3, is DTAVSQTPKYLVTQMGNDKSIKCEQNLGHDTMYWYKQDSKKFLKIMFSYNNKELIINETVPNRFSPKSPDKAHLNLHINSLELGDSAVYFCASSQFLLVGANVLTFGAGSRLTVL.

This rearrangement joins TRBV18 to TRBJ1-1; D is uncertain. Germline V gene sequence: CDR1 KGHSH, CDR2 LQKENI. V lost 3 bases to trimming and J lost 1 base, with 24 bases between them. CDR3 length equals 19 residues. CDR3 bases: TGTGCCAGCTCACCCTCGTTGGTAAGGAGCATGAGTACGAACACTGAAGCTTTCTTT. Its protein is CASSPSLVRSMSTNTEAFF.

This clonotype turned up a few times. The CDR3: CATSDTTGGNTGELFF. CDR3 sequence (DNA): TGTGCCACCAGTGATACGACAGGGGGCAACACCGGGGAGCTGTTTTTT. The V gene is TRBV24-1, the J gene TRBJ2-2, with TRBD1 matching over 10 bases. The CDR3 has 16 amino acids. The germline gives CDR1 KGHDR, CDR2 SFDVKD. V shed 3 bases, J shed 2 bases, and the junction held 2 bases outside the gene matches.

This clonotype came up many times. The rearrangement joins TRBV7-6 to TRBJ2-1; 11 bases agree with TRBD2. The CDR3 runs 18 residues. CDR1 and CDR2 from the germline V gene are SGHVS and FNYEAQ. V was clipped by 4 bases and J by 8 bases; unmatched bases: 16. The CDR3 nucleotides are TGTGCCAGCAGCTCTACCCCCGCGACTAGCGGGGCGGGCGATGAGCAGTTCTTC. It codes for CASSSTPATSGAGDEQFF. Together with reference TRBV7-6 and TRBJ2-1, the CDR3 gives the full variable domain: GAGVSQSPRYKVTKRGQDVALRCDPISGHVSLYWYRQALGQGPEFLTYFNYEAQQDKSGLPNDRFSAERPEGSISTLTIQRTEQRDSAMYRCASSSTPATSGAGDEQFFGPGTRLTVL.

On this clonotype: A read error may produce the germline difference seen at one junction end. The chain links TRBV12-3 or TRBV12-4 to TRBJ2-3, with TRBD2 matching 7 bases. CDR3 size: 15 residues. CDR3 sequence reads: CASSTGTTSTDTQCF. The CDR3, as DNA: TGTGCCAGCAGTACCGGGACTACCTCCACAGATACGCAGTGTTTT.

The V gene is TRBV28, the J gene TRBJ2-4; D gene uncertain. This CDR3 has 14 residues. The germline gives CDR1 MDHEN, CDR2 SYDVKM. V was trimmed by 2 bases and J by 0 bases, leaving 5 bases between them. Here the CDR3 DNA reads TGTGCCAGCAGTTTAGAGGTAGCCAAAAACATTCAGTACTTC. Amino acids: CASSLEVAKNIQYF.

V usage is TRBV5-5 and J usage is TRBJ2-5; 12 bases align to TRBD1. The CDR3 loop spans 16 amino acids. Germline CDR1 and CDR2: SGHKS and YYEKEE (reference sequence). Trimming took 5 bases from V and 3 from J; bases not matched to a gene: 8. Written as DNA, the CDR3 is TGTGCCAGCAGTTCGGGACAGGGGGCGTGGGAAGAGACCCAGTACTTC. Its protein is CASSSGQGAWEETQYF.